These 7 T cell receptor beta chains were sequenced from one sample in a study of T cells in Graves' hyperthyroidism and ophthalmopathy. RNA transcripts were the template for amplifying TCR beta CDR3 regions. In the first-round RT-PCR of the TCR CDR3, the HTBI primer set was used. TCRdb redid the calling of the multiplex PCR reads with MiXCR, one entry per CDR3 protein. The table has around 690,000 distinct CDR3 sequences, approximately 15% seen once. The sample was blood. All receptors derive from a man aged 50 to 59 with Graves' hyperthyroidism.

This clonotype was picked up many times. The chain has TRBV24-1 and TRBJ2-2; D possibly uses TRBD1 or TRBD2 (6 bases each). This CDR3 comprises 13 residues. From germline, CDR1 is KGHDR and CDR2 SFDVKD. Between the trimmed V and J ends, which lost 8 bases and 2 bases, there was a span of 8 bases. This CDR3 is CATKGGNTGELFF. The CDR3 region has the DNA TGTGCCACCAAGGGGGGTAACACCGGGGAGCTGTTTTTT.

The genes are TRBV20-1 and TRBJ2-7; 10 bases are shared with TRBD2. Germline V gene data show CDR1 as DFQATT and CDR2 as SNEGSKA (reference sequence). V shed 4 bases, J shed 3 bases, and the junction held 15 bases outside the gene matches. This CDR3 is built from 17 residues. CDR3 bases: TGCAGTGCTAAGGCCGCTAGCGGGAGAGGGGGGATCTACGAGCAGTACTTC. Its translation is CSAKAASGRGGIYEQYF.

This clonotype was counted ten times or more. Its ends do not fully match the called genes, so a read error is possible. The J gene is TRBJ1-1, the V gene TRBV20-1; 8 nucleotides agree with TRBD1. The CDR3 sequence is 15 residues long. Germline V gene sequence: CDR1 DFQATT, CDR2 SNEGSKA (reference sequence). This CDR3 is CSARGRGQGNTEAFF. CDR3 sequence (DNA): TGCAGTGCCAGAGGGCGAGGACAGGGGAACACTGAAGCTTTCTTT.

This clonotype showed up just a few times. This chain connects TRBV14 to TRBJ2-5; 8 bases align to TRBD1. Germline loops: CDR1 SGHDN, CDR2 FVKESK. The V gene end was trimmed by 3 bases and the J gene end by 14 bases; junction bases not matched to a gene: 8. CDR3 length equals 12 residues. This chain's CDR3 is CASSQATGGGYF. Written as DNA, the CDR3 is TGTGCCAGCAGCCAGGCAACAGGGGGTGGTTACTTC.

In the case of this clonotype: Germline is not matched at one junction end, which may reflect a read error. The chain carries TRBV5-6 and TRBJ2-7; 7 nucleotides align to TRBD2. The CDR3 is 13 amino acids. CDR1 and CDR2 from the germline V gene are SGHDT and YYEEEE. Here the CDR3 reads CARSLAGVDEQYF. CDR3 coding DNA: TGTGCCCGCAGCTTGGCGGGGGTTGACGAGCAGTACTTC.

This clonotype has at least ten counts. J is TRBJ2-7 and V is TRBV6-6; D unresolved. This CDR3 has 15 amino acids. CDR1 and CDR2 from the germline V gene are MNHNY and SVGAGI (reference sequence). Deletions cut 2 bases from V and 0 bases from J, with 11 bases between. CDR3 coding DNA: TGTGCCAGCAGTTACATGGGCTTTAGCTCCTACGAGCAGTACTTC. Encoded protein: CASSYMGFSSYEQYF.

The J gene is TRBJ1-1, the V gene TRBV10-1; D is unresolved. The V gene lost 2 bases and the J gene lost 5 bases, with 9 bases spanning the gap. The CDR3 totals 13 residues. Per germline, CDR1 WNHNN and CDR2 SYGVQD (reference sequence). CDR3 nucleotides: TGCGCCAGCAGTGAGACCCTCGGAACTGAAGCTTTCTTT. This sequence encodes CASSETLGTEAFF.